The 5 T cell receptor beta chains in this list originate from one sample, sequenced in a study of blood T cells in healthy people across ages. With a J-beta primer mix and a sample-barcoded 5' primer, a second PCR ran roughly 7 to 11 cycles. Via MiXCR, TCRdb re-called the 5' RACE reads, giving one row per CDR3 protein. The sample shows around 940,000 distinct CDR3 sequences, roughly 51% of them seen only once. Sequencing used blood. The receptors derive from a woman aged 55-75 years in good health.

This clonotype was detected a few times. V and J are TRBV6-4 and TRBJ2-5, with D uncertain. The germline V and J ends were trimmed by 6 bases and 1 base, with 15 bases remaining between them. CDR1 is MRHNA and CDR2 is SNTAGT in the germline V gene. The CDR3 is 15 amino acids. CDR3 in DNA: TGTGCCAGCAGCCCCTTTGGCAACCTCCAAGAGACCCAGTACTTC. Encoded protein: CASSPFGNLQETQYF.

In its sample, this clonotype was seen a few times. The CDR3 spells CASTHVGGPETQYF. The CDR3 nucleotides are TGTGCCAGCACCCATGTGGGGGGCCCGGAGACCCAGTACTTC. The rearrangement links TRBV7-2 to TRBJ2-5; D is tentatively TRBD1 or TRBD2 (6 bases each). The CDR3 is 14 residues long. V gave up 7 bases and J gave up 5 bases, with 17 bases separating them. Germline loops: CDR1 SGHTA, CDR2 FQGNSA.

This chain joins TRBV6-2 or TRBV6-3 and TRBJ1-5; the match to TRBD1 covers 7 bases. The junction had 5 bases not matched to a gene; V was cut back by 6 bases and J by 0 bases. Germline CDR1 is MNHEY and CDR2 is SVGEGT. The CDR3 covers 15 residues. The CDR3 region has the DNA TGTGCCAGCAGGAAGGGACAGTATAGCAATCAGCCCCAGCATTTT. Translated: CASRKGQYSNQPQHF.

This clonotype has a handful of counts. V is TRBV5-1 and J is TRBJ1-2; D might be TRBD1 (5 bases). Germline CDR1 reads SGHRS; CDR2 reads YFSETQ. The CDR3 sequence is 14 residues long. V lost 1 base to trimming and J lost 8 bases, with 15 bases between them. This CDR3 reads CASSLTRDGYGYTF. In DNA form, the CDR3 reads TGCGCCAGCAGCTTGACACGGGACGGATACGGCTACACCTTC.

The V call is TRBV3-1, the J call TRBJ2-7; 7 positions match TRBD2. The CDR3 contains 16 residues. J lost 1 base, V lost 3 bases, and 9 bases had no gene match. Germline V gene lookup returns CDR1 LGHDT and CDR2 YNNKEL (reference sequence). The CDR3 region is CASSQDSGLDSYEQYF. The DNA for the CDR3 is TGTGCCAGCAGCCAGGACTCAGGACTAGATTCCTACGAGCAGTACTTC.